This entry lists 7 T cell receptor beta chains sequenced from one sample in a study of neurological immune-mediated disorders (dated by TCRdb to the late 2010s). The method behind the library was 5' RACE. Sequencing instrument: Illumina HiSeq 2500. Through fastp at Q25 and MiXCR, TCRdb rebuilt clones from the public reads, retaining in-frame beta chains. Rows with one shared CDR3 protein collapse into an entry with the most common genes and DNA. Within this sample are 40,000 or so distinct CDR3 sequences, with roughly an eighth of them counted one time only. 27% of the sample goes to the ten largest clones. Sample: PBMCs. The receptors come from a woman between 50 and 59 years old with HTLV-1-associated myelopathy (HAM/TSP).

The rearrangement joins TRBV15 to TRBJ2-2; D is ambiguous. Trimming removed 0 bases from V and 1 base from J, with 12 bases in between. The CDR3 totals 17 residues. Germline CDR1 and CDR2: LNHNV and YYDKDF (reference sequence). The CDR3 DNA follows: TGTGCCACCAGCAGAGATCGGTGGGGTCGGAACACCGGGGAGCTGTTTTTT. It encodes CATSRDRWGRNTGELFF. Based on the CDR3 plus reference TRBV15 and TRBJ2-2, the full variable domain is DAMVIQNPRYQVTQFGKPVTLSCSQTLNHNVMYWYQQKSSQAPKLLFHYYDKDFNNEADTPDNFQSRRPNTSFCFLDIRSPGLGDTAMYLCATSRDRWGRNTGELFFGEGSRLTVL.

This clonotype occurred many times. The V call is TRBV5-1, the J call TRBJ2-1; TRBD1 is a possible D gene (6 bases). Germline CDR1 is SGHRS and CDR2 is YFSETQ. V lost 5 bases, J lost 8 bases, and 17 bases lay in between. The CDR3 loop spans 14 amino acids. Here the CDR3 reads CASSRRGSPDEQFF. As DNA, the CDR3 is TGCGCCAGCAGTCGTAGGGGGTCCCCCGATGAGCAGTTCTTC.

This clonotype was recorded many times. The CDR3 loop reads CASSSLAGTYEQYF. The CDR3 DNA follows: TGTGCCAGCAGCTCCCTAGCTGGTACCTACGAGCAGTACTTC. The V gene is TRBV7-2, the J gene TRBJ2-7, with D possibly TRBD2 on 5 matching bases. Germline V gene data show CDR1 as SGHTA and CDR2 as FQGNSA. CDR3 length: 14 amino acids. V gave up 4 bases and J gave up 2 bases, with 12 bases separating them.

This clonotype appeared many times. The V and J genes are TRBV6-2 or TRBV6-3 and TRBJ2-5, with D possibly being TRBD2 (6 bases). In germline, CDR1 is MNHEY, CDR2 SVGEGT. The CDR3 length is 13 residues. V was shortened by 8 bases and J by 8 bases, with 18 bases between the two germline ends. CDR3 DNA: TGTGCCAGCGGCCGGGACTCCCCTGGCACCCAGTACTTC. Translation: CASGRDSPGTQYF.

This clonotype appeared many times. This rearrangement joins TRBV20-1 to TRBJ2-3; maybe TRBD1 (6 bases). With 1 base removed from V and 2 bases from J, the gap between germline ends came to 22 bases. Germline V gives CDR1 DFQATT, CDR2 SNEGSKA (reference sequence). This CDR3 has 18 residues. In DNA form, the CDR3 reads TGCAGTGCTAGAGCTCGCAGGGGAGTTCGGATCCTCACAGATACGCAGTATTTT. It yields the protein CSARARRGVRILTDTQYF.

This clonotype was counted at least ten times. The V gene is TRBV10-3, the J gene TRBJ2-3, with 7 bases lining up with TRBD2. V was pared by 7 bases and J by 2 bases, with 15 bases of the junction left unmatched. The CDR3 consists of 17 residues. Germline V lookup: CDR1 ENHRY, CDR2 SYGVKD. CDR3 loop: CAITNQVASGNTDTQYF. CDR3 coding DNA: TGTGCCATCACCAACCAGGTGGCTAGCGGTAACACAGATACGCAGTATTTT.

As for this clonotype: Germline and junction disagree at one end, which may indicate a read error. This chain links TRBV7-9 with TRBJ2-2, with D possibly matching TRBD1 (5 bases). The CDR3 is 15 residues long. The germline V gene encodes CDR1 SEHNR and CDR2 FQNEAQ (reference sequence). As DNA, the CDR3 is TGTGCCAGCAGCTTAGCAGGGGCGGACACCGCGGAGCTGTTTTTT. It encodes CASSLAGADTAELFF.